Below, one T cell receptor beta chain is given with its context. This record belongs to a study of blood T cell repertoires in COVID-19. Trimming took 0 bases from V and 3 from J, leaving 16 bases between them. The CDR3 spans 16 residues. The germline V gene has CDR1 SGDLS and CDR2 YYNGEE. Sequenced by immunoSEQ multiplex PCR; TCRdb stores in-frame clones only, minus some. The sample carries 94,000 or so clones, around 90% recorded once. The V and J genes are TRBV9 and TRBJ2-7; weak D call: TRBD1 (6 bases). The source is a woman of 80 years or more with active COVID-19. Input material: peripheral blood. As DNA, the CDR3 is TGTGCCAGCAGCGTAGGATCGAGTAGGGGGTACTACGAGCAGTACTTC. Its protein product is CASSVGSSRGYYEQYF.